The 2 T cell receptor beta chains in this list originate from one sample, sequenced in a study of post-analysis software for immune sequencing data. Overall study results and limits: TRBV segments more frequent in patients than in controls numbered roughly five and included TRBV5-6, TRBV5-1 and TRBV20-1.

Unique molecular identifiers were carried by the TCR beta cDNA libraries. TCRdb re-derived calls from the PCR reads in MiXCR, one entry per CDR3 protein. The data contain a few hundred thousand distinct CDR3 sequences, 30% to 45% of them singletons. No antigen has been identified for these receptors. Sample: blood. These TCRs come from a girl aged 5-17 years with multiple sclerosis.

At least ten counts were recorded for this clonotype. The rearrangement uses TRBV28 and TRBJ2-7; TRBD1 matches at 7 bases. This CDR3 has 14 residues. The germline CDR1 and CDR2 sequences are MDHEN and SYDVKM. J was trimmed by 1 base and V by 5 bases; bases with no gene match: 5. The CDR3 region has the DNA TGTGCCAGCAGTAGGACAGGACGATCCTACGAGCAGTACTTC. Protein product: CASSRTGRSYEQYF.

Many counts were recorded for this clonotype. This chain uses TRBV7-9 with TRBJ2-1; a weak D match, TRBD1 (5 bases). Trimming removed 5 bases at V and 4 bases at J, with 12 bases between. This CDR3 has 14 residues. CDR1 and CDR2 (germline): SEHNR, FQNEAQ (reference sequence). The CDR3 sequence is CASSPQGIYNEQFF. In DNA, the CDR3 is TGTGCCAGCAGCCCGCAGGGTATATACAATGAGCAGTTCTTC.